This is a list of T cell receptor beta chains from one sample in a study of T-cell memory formation after mild COVID-19. TCRdb recomputed calls from the 5' RACE reads with MiXCR, one row per CDR3 protein. The sample shows roughly 480,000 distinct CDR3 sequences, approximately 25% of them seen only once. Sequencing was done on a sample of PBMCs or a T cell subset sorted from them (not recorded which). The receptors come from an adult woman who had mild COVID-19 (a few samples of this study predate the infection). Cell type and time point are not known. CDR3s include the opening cysteine and the closing phenylalanine or tryptophan. Fields, in order: J gene, clone size, D gene, V gene, CDR3 protein, CDR3 DNA. The D gene is left open where the match is weak. The listing skips clone size in some rows; elsewhere it reads once, few, many or a size class.

TRBJ2-3	.	TRBD2	TRBV5-1	CASSFGTSGTADTQYF	TGCGCCAGCAGCTTTGGGACTAGCGGGACGGCAGATACGCAGTATTTT
TRBJ2-7	.	.	TRBV21-1	CASSKGGGRPYEQYF	TGTGCCAGCAGCAAAGGGGGCGGGAGGCCCTACGAGCAGTACTTC
TRBJ2-7	few	.	TRBV7-3	CASSLGSEDEQYF	TGTGCCAGCAGCTTAGGGTCGGAGGACGAGCAGTACTTC
TRBJ2-1	few	TRBD2	TRBV7-2	CASSPEAGAGYEQFF	TGTGCCAGCAGCCCAGAGGCGGGAGCCGGCTATGAGCAGTTCTTC
TRBJ2-3	.	TRBD2	TRBV7-6	CASSLSSSGGADTQYF	TGTGCCAGCAGCTTAAGCTCTAGCGGGGGGGCAGATACGCAGTATTTT
TRBJ2-1	few	.	TRBV5-4	CASSLAANEQFF	TGTGCCAGCAGCTTGGCTGCCAATGAGCAGTTCTTC
TRBJ2-7	few	.	TRBV5-4	CASSLDFVYEQYF	TGTGCCAGCAGCTTGGACTTCGTCTACGAGCAGTACTTC
TRBJ2-3	.	.	TRBV5-1	CASSFTQGTQYF	TGCGCCAGCAGCTTTACCCAGGGAACGCAGTATTTT
TRBJ2-2	.	.	TRBV6-2/TRBV6-3	CASSYPRGTNTGELFF	TGTGCCAGCAGTTACCCCCGAGGAACGAACACCGGGGAGCTGTTTTTT
TRBJ1-1	.	.	TRBV5-1	CASKTGTEAFF	TGCGCCAGCAAAACAGGCACTGAAGCTTTCTTT
TRBJ2-3	few	.	TRBV7-6	CASTAKGDTQYF	TGTGCCAGCACCGCGAAGGGAGATACGCAGTATTTT
TRBJ1-1	.	.	TRBV12-3/TRBV12-4	CASSFKGTEAFF	TGTGCCAGCAGTTTTAAGGGTACTGAAGCTTTCTTT
TRBJ1-2	.	TRBD1	TRBV27	CASSRVTGDYGYTF	TGTGCCAGCAGCCGTGTGACAGGGGACTATGGCTACACCTTC
TRBJ1-4	.	TRBD1	TRBV4-3	CASSLGQLDEKLFF	TGCGCCAGCAGCCTGGGACAGCTGGATGAAAAACTGTTTTTT
TRBJ2-1	.	.	TRBV5-5	CASSLGRVDGNEQFF	TGTGCCAGCAGCTTGGGCAGGGTCGACGGCAATGAGCAGTTCTTC
TRBJ2-7	.	.	TRBV11-2	CASSLGTGLGGHYEQYF	TGTGCCAGCAGCTTAGGGACTGGACTGGGCGGGCACTACGAGCAGTACTTC
TRBJ2-1	few	.	TRBV5-1	CASSQDPLLGNEQFF	TGCGCCAGCAGCCAGGACCCTTTATTGGGCAATGAGCAGTTCTTC
TRBJ2-1	.	.	TRBV7-9	CASSLGGALNEQFF	TGTGCCAGCAGCTTAGGGGGCGCCCTCAATGAGCAGTTCTTC
TRBJ1-1	once	TRBD1	TRBV5-1	CASSLTGGAEGTEAFF	TGCGCCAGCAGCCTGACAGGGGGCGCAGAGGGTACTGAAGCTTTCTTT
TRBJ1-2	many	TRBD1	TRBV7-9	CASSLEGTGYTYYGYTF	TGTGCCAGCAGCTTAGAAGGGACAGGCTACACCTACTATGGCTACACCTTC
TRBJ1-1	few	TRBD1	TRBV18	CASSSWRGQGMGNTEAFF	TGTGCCAGCTCATCATGGCGTGGACAGGGTATGGGGAACACTGAAGCTTTCTTT
TRBJ1-4	few	.	TRBV5-1	CASSLGSGGGTNEKLFF	TGCGCCAGCAGCTTGGGGTCTGGAGGAGGAACTAATGAAAAACTGTTTTTT
TRBJ1-4	.	.	TRBV5-1	CASSWAGTEATNEKLFF	TGCGCCAGCAGCTGGGCGGGTACAGAGGCAACTAATGAAAAACTGTTTTTT
TRBJ1-4	.	.	TRBV9	CASSVGSLSNEKLFF	TGTGCCAGCAGCGTAGGGAGCCTAAGTAATGAAAAACTGTTTTTT
TRBJ2-1	few	TRBD2	TRBV27	CASSLLREREGRKDEQFF	TGTGCCAGCAGTTTACTTAGAGAGCGGGAGGGCCGCAAGGATGAGCAGTTCTTC
TRBJ2-7	.	.	TRBV7-9	CASSFAGENEQYF	TGTGCCAGCAGCTTTGCAGGGGAAAACGAGCAGTACTTC
TRBJ2-3	few	.	TRBV20-1	CSASGQGVIDTQYF	TGCAGTGCCAGCGGGCAGGGAGTAATAGATACGCAGTATTTT
TRBJ2-1	few	TRBD1	TRBV7-6	CASSGRTGLRNEQFF	TGTGCCAGCAGCGGGCGGACAGGACTGAGGAATGAGCAGTTCTTC
TRBJ2-5	.	.	TRBV2	CASTGQGGGAETQYF	TGTGCCAGCACCGGACAAGGGGGAGGCGCAGAGACCCAGTACTTC